This T cell receptor (beta chain) stems from a study of CD8 T cells in Susac syndrome. Findings of the study overall: As the study acknowledged, the number of individuals in its TCR sequencing and HLA analysis was relatively small.

The T cells that were sequenced for TCR beta were CD8+ and CD4+ cells from blood. TEMRA cells were FACS-enriched and CD8+ and CD4+ T cells negatively isolated. About this clonotype: The antigen is unknown.

cDNA came from roughly 0.5 to 1 ug RNA primed by random hexamers. Using its own MiXCR run on the immunoSEQ multiplex PCR reads, TCRdb lists one record per CDR3 protein. The sample holds 250,000 to 350,000 distinct CDR3 sequences; 70% to 90% are singletons and the top ten take about 0.11%. The germline V gene encodes CDR1 SNHLY and CDR2 FYNNEI. With V trimmed by 8 bases and J by 3 bases, 1 base remained unmatched. The CDR3 consists of 11 residues. This TCR came from a human donor with multiple sclerosis. The chain links TRBV2 to TRBJ2-7; 7 bases align to TRBD2. Sequencing was done on a sample of CD8+ T cells from PBMCs. The CDR3 DNA reads as TGTGCCAGCGGGACTAACTACGAGCAGTACTTC. Protein sequence: CASGTNYEQYF.